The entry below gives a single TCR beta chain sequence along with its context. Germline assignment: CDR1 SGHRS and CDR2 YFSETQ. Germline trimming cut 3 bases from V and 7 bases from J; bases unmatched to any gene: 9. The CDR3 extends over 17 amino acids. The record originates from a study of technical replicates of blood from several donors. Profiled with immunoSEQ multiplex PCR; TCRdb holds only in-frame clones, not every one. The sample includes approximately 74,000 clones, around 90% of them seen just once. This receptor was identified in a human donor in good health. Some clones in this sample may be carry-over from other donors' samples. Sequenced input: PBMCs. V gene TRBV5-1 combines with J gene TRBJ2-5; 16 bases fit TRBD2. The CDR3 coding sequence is TGCGCCAGCAGCTCTGCCGGGACTAGCGGGGGGGCGGGGACCCAGTACTTC. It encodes CASSSAGTSGGAGTQYF.